The 22 T cell receptor beta chains below all came from one sample that was sequenced in a study of T cell repertoires in cytomegalovirus infection (dated by TCRdb to between 2018 and 2020). These reads were obtained on an Illumina HiSeq 1500. TCRdb itself trimmed the public reads at Q25 with fastp, ran MiXCR and retained productive beta chains. Each CDR3 protein gets just one entry, which takes the most common genes and DNA from the rows behind it. Present in this sample are approximately 180,000 distinct CDR3 sequences, roughly 9% of which were seen just once. The ten top clones hold around 4.4% of the sample. The sequenced sample was PBMCs. The receptors were sampled from a human donor in good health (CMV status not recorded). Some clones in this sample may be carry-over from other donors' samples.

This clonotype was counted at least ten times. DNA of the CDR3: TGTGCCAGCAGCTTAGAACCGTCCCAAGAGACCCAGTACTTC. This sequence encodes CASSLEPSQETQYF. The genes are TRBV7-2 and TRBJ2-5, with unresolved D. The CDR3 sequence is 14 residues long. Trimming removed 1 base at V and 1 base at J, with 7 bases between. Germline assignment: CDR1 SGHTA and CDR2 FQGNSA.

As regards this clonotype: Since a much larger clone is just one base distant, this may be a read error. In this CDR3 the conserved last residue, phenylalanine or tryptophan, is missing, so a read error is likely. The rearrangement uses TRBV6-2 or TRBV6-3 and TRBJ1-1; the D is unclear. The germline V gene encodes CDR1 MNHEY and CDR2 SVGEGT. The CDR3 spans 14 residues. V gave up 2 bases and J gave up 0 bases, with 7 bases separating them. The CDR3 reads CASSYGLLNTEAFY. As DNA, the CDR3 is TGTGCCAGCAGTTACGGGTTACTGAACACTGAAGCTTTCTAT.

This clonotype occurred many times. The V and J genes are TRBV12-3 or TRBV12-4 and TRBJ1-1; D call uncertain. This CDR3 comprises 14 residues. Trimming shortened V by 6 bases and J by 5 bases, and 16 bases separated the two germline ends. The CDR3 sequence is CASRRMVGSTEAFF. Written as DNA, the CDR3 is TGTGCCAGCAGACGAATGGTGGGGTCGACTGAAGCTTTCTTT.

This rearrangement joins TRBV28 to TRBJ2-6; D uncertain. V gave up 4 bases and J gave up 0 bases, with 7 bases separating them. The CDR3 runs 15 residues. Germline lookup yields CDR1 MDHEN and CDR2 SYDVKM. The CDR3 is CASSSASSGANVLTF. The CDR3 DNA follows: TGTGCCAGCAGTTCAGCCAGCTCTGGGGCCAACGTCCTGACTTTC.

This clonotype was counted ten times or more. J is TRBJ2-5 and V is TRBV12-3 or TRBV12-4, with 7 bases matching TRBD2. The length of the CDR3 is 14 residues. V trimming: 5 bases; J trimming: 4 bases; junction bases outside the gene matches: 7. The chain's CDR3 is CASSLPGRGETQYF. The DNA of the CDR3 is TGTGCCAGCAGTCTACCTGGGAGGGGAGAGACCCAGTACTTC.

This clonotype was seen more than once but under ten times. The chain combines TRBV11-2 with TRBJ1-1; tentatively, D is TRBD1 (5 bases). V was pared by 5 bases and J by 12 bases, with 22 bases between. The germline V gene has CDR1 SGHAT and CDR2 FQNNGV. CDR3 size: 14 residues. The CDR3 DNA reads TGTGCCAGCAGCCTACTGCGGGGGGAACTCAGAACTTTCTTT. Amino acid sequence: CASSLLRGELRTFF.

This clonotype was detected ten times or more. V and J are TRBV28 and TRBJ2-5; D remains ambiguous. Per the germline V gene, CDR1 is MDHEN and CDR2 is SYDVKM. The CDR3 is 15 amino acids. V gave up 2 bases and J gave up 2 bases, with 12 bases separating them. The CDR3 reads CASSLPQSGQETQYF. DNA of the CDR3: TGTGCCAGCAGTTTACCCCAGTCTGGACAAGAGACCCAGTACTTC.

About this clonotype itself: It may be a read error: a sequence one base away is much more abundant. The V gene is TRBV5-1, the J gene TRBJ1-5, with D unresolved. From germline, CDR1 is SGHRS and CDR2 YFSETQ. The CDR3 extends over 15 amino acids. The CDR3 reads CASSLATGSNQRQHF. CDR3 in DNA: TGCGCCAGCAGCTTGGCCACGGGTAGCAATCAGCGCCAGCATTTT.

Many counts were recorded for this clonotype. This chain links TRBV28 with TRBJ1-1; TRBD1 might be the D (5 bases). Germline V CDR1 and CDR2: MDHEN, SYDVKM. CDR3 length equals 13 residues. The DNA of the CDR3 is TGTGTCGTCAATTCGGGGGGTGTGGGAGAAGCTTTCTTT. Amino acids: CVVNSGGVGEAFF.

This clonotype was picked up many times. V gene TRBV6-2 or TRBV6-3 combines with J gene TRBJ2-7; D perhaps matches TRBD2 (6 bases). CDR1 is MNHEY, CDR2 SVGEGT, per germline. This CDR3 is built from 13 residues. Trimming pared 8 bases from V and 0 bases from J, leaving 11 bases between. The CDR3 nucleotides are TGTGCCAGCGGAGGGATGGACTCCTACGAGCAGTACTTC. It encodes CASGGMDSYEQYF.

The chain combines TRBV5-6 with TRBJ1-6; 9 nucleotides agree with TRBD1. This CDR3 is built from 14 residues. Germline CDR1 and CDR2: SGHDT and YYEEEE. J gave up 7 bases and V 5 bases, and 4 bases lay outside the gene matches. DNA of the CDR3: TGTGCCAGCAGTCCCGGGACAGGGAATTCACCCCTCCACTTT. Translating it yields CASSPGTGNSPLHF.

V is TRBV20-1 and J is TRBJ2-7; D is tentatively TRBD1 or TRBD2 (5 bases each). CDR3 size: 14 residues. Trimming removed 6 bases from V and 0 bases from J, with 15 bases in between. Germline V CDR1 and CDR2: DFQATT, SNEGSKA (reference sequence). Here the CDR3 reads CSATHRGGSYEQYF. The CDR3, as DNA: TGCAGTGCCACCCACCGGGGCGGCTCCTACGAGCAGTACTTC.

The J gene is TRBJ2-2, the V gene TRBV10-1, with unresolved D. V lost 2 bases and J 6 bases, leaving 4 bases between the germline ends. The V gene's germline CDR1 is WNHNN and CDR2 SYGVQD (reference sequence). The CDR3 covers 12 residues. The chain's CDR3 is CASSEVAGELFF. In DNA form, the CDR3 reads TGCGCCAGCAGTGAGGTGGCCGGGGAGCTGTTTTTT.

The chain employs TRBV30 and TRBJ1-5; 7 positions match TRBD1. The CDR3 consists of 14 residues. J was trimmed by 3 bases and V by 3 bases; bases with no gene match: 5. Germline CDR1 reads GTSNPN; CDR2 reads SVGIG (reference sequence). The CDR3 loop reads CAWRGDSSNQPQHF. In DNA, the CDR3 is TGTGCCTGGAGGGGGGACAGTTCCAATCAGCCCCAGCATTTT.

This clonotype has a handful of counts. V and J are TRBV7-9 and TRBJ2-7; TRBD2 agrees at 12 bases. This CDR3 spans 16 amino acids. Unmatched junction bases numbered 9, after V lost 3 bases and J lost 6 bases. The germline gives CDR1 SEHNR, CDR2 FQNEAQ (reference sequence). CDR3 loop: CASSLTRTSGISEQYF. In nucleotides, the CDR3 is TGTGCCAGCAGCTTGACCAGGACTAGCGGGATCTCCGAGCAGTACTTC.

The table lists this clonotype with many counts. The rearrangement uses TRBV7-2 and TRBJ1-5; D possibly corresponds to TRBD1 (6 bases). There are 15 residues in the CDR3. From germline, CDR1 is SGHTA and CDR2 FQGNSA. The V end was cut by 0 bases, the J end by 2 bases, with 8 bases between. DNA of the CDR3: TGTGCCAGCAGCTTAGCCAGGGGAGGCAATCAGCCCCAGCATTTT. Amino acids: CASSLARGGNQPQHF.

Many counts were recorded for this clonotype. The J gene is TRBJ2-5, the V gene TRBV6-2 or TRBV6-3; 9 bases are shared with TRBD2. The J segment lost 1 base and the V segment lost 4 bases, leaving 4 bases of the junction unmatched. The CDR3 extends over 15 amino acids. The V gene's germline CDR1 is MNHEY and CDR2 SVGEGT. CDR3 sequence: CASSLLAGFQETQYF. CDR3 nucleotide sequence: TGTGCCAGCAGTTTGCTAGCGGGATTCCAAGAGACCCAGTACTTC.

The genes are TRBV5-5 and TRBJ2-1; D unresolved. Germline CDR1 and CDR2: SGHKS and YYEKEE (reference sequence). The CDR3 is made up of 16 amino acids. Trimming removed 0 bases at V and 2 bases at J, with 12 bases between. CDR3 loop: CASSLEAGQPYNEQFF. The CDR3 DNA reads as TGTGCCAGCAGCTTGGAGGCAGGCCAGCCCTACAATGAGCAGTTCTTC.

The J gene is TRBJ1-2, the V gene TRBV7-9; a weak D match, TRBD1 (5 bases). Per germline, CDR1 SEHNR and CDR2 FQNEAQ (reference sequence). This CDR3 comprises 16 residues. Trimming took off 7 bases at V and 4 bases at J, with 22 bases between the two ends. Written as DNA, the CDR3 is TGTGCCAGCACCCGTGTCGTGGGGGGAGGAAGCTATGGCTACACCTTC. This translates into CASTRVVGGGSYGYTF.

This clonotype came up once. The V gene is TRBV19, the J gene TRBJ2-7, with D unresolved. This CDR3 has 13 amino acids. V was pared by 3 bases and J by 0 bases, with 6 bases between. The germline gives CDR1 LNHDA, CDR2 SQIVND (reference sequence). In DNA, the CDR3 is TGTGCCAGTAGTATTACCCTCTCCTACGAGCAGTACTTC. Amino acid sequence: CASSITLSYEQYF.

There are many counts of this clonotype. The chain couples TRBV5-4 to TRBJ2-2, with D unresolved. The germline V and J ends were trimmed by 4 bases and 2 bases, with 9 bases remaining between them. Germline CDR1 is SGHNT and CDR2 is YYREEE (reference sequence). This CDR3 contains 14 residues. Here the CDR3 reads CASSPGYNTGELFF. The CDR3 DNA is TGTGCCAGCAGCCCAGGATACAACACCGGGGAGCTGTTTTTT.

This clonotype appeared many times. The chain employs TRBV7-2 and TRBJ1-1; a weak D match, TRBD1 (6 bases). The CDR3 extends over 14 amino acids. V was pared by 5 bases and J by 6 bases, with 16 bases between. From germline, CDR1 is SGHTA and CDR2 FQGNSA. The CDR3 DNA follows: TGTGCCAGCAGCCAAACAGGGACGATCGCTGAAGCTTTCTTT. This codes for CASSQTGTIAEAFF.